This TCR beta chain was captured in a study of radiotherapy plus CTLA-4 blockade in lung cancer. Study-level information: Of all patients, around 19% responded objectively and 30% to 35% showed disease control. Study-level findings and limits: Reports state that early shifts in blood T cell clones, with interferon-beta, best predicted response.

TCRdb keeps only in-frame clones here, not all; method: immunoSEQ multiplex PCR. Among some 50,000 clones listed, 79% were seen once. For this clone: No antigen is known for it.

CDR3 length: 16 amino acids. With V trimmed by 4 bases and J by 4 bases, 10 bases remained unmatched. Germline-derived CDR1 and CDR2 are SGHDT and YYEEEE. The material sequenced was peripheral blood, taken from a patient treated with radiotherapy plus ipilimumab. This clonotype originated in a human donor with non-small cell lung cancer who had a partial response to radiotherapy plus ipilimumab. The rearrangement uses TRBV5-6 and TRBJ1-1; 10 bases fit TRBD1. The CDR3 DNA reads TGTGCCAGCAGCCCCCGCCGGACAGGGGGTGCCACTGAAGCTTTCTTT. This gives the protein CASSPRRTGGATEAFF.